This entry features one T cell receptor (beta chain) sequence. The antigen remains unidentified. The same CDR3 arises from other DNA sequences in this sample as well. The source of the sample is a study of cytomegalovirus exposure and HLA in healthy donors. On the study more broadly: The Caucasian-associated ancestry cluster contained 75% to 85% of the approximately 430 genotyped donors. Whole-study results and caveats: A later analysis showed HLA-associated TCR beta chains outstripping equally common others in clonal expansion. Later on, an analysis showed TCR association rates differing by HLA locus, with DRB1 the most and HLA-C the fewest. For most TCR beta V segments, an earlier analysis put the productive rate at about 87% or about 30% of the time.

The length of the CDR3 is 13 residues. Germline CDR1 is MDHEN and CDR2 is SYDVKM. Losses at the gene ends were 8 bases for V and 3 bases for J; bases not matched to a gene: 6. Vbeta (60) and Jbeta (13) primers were used in the PCR. TCRdb's copy holds only in-frame clones and misses some; the assay was immunoSEQ multiplex PCR. The sample has approximately 140,000 clones; about 80% are singletons. This TCR was sampled from a woman between 40 and 55 years old in good health and CMV-seronegative. This chain connects TRBV28 to TRBJ1-2; TRBD1 matches 7 bases. The sample was PBMCs. CDR3 in amino acids: CASLDRADYGYTF. The CDR3 DNA sequence: TGTGCCAGCCTAGACAGGGCGGACTATGGCTACACCTTC.